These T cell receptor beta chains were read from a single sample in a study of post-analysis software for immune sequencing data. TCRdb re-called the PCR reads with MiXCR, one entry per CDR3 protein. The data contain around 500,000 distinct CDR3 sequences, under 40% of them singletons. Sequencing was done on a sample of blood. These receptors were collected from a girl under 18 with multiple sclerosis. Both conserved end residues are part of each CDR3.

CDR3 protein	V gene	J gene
CSARKGGGAENEQFF	TRBV20-1	TRBJ2-1
CASSFGMNTGVYNEQFF	TRBV27	TRBJ2-1
CASSLAATSGNNEQFF	TRBV7-2	TRBJ2-1
CASSQVGAAYNEQFF	TRBV3-1	TRBJ2-1
CASSLTRAADAQYF	TRBV7-3	TRBJ2-3
CSARPSVVPREPEVQETQYF	TRBV20-1	TRBJ2-5
CASSHRSGGNGELFF	TRBV4-1	TRBJ2-2
CANSGAAQETQYF	TRBV20-1	TRBJ2-5
CASSIWIRGTDTQYF	TRBV7-2	TRBJ2-3
CASSLGGNKNIQYF	TRBV7-9	TRBJ2-4
CAARTGEGTDTQYF	TRBV10-3	TRBJ2-3
CASKQGTGSYNEQFF	TRBV2	TRBJ2-1
CASSLATFSTDTQYF	TRBV5-1	TRBJ2-3
CSARAVALAVWGEQFF	TRBV20-1	TRBJ2-1
CASSQVRTGPSYEQYF	TRBV4-2	TRBJ2-7
CASSPGQGMDTQYF	TRBV5-5	TRBJ2-3
CASRTAKQGGYGYTF	TRBV28	TRBJ1-2
CTSSPPTVAANEQFF	TRBV18	TRBJ2-1
CSYTPNYGYTF	TRBV20-1	TRBJ1-2
CASSPQGASGYTGELFF	TRBV4-1	TRBJ2-2
CASSPRQGQSPLHF	TRBV6-6	TRBJ1-6
CASSSRPQETQYF	TRBV7-3	TRBJ2-5
CATSAYNEQFF	TRBV24-1	TRBJ2-1
CASSPGPTTQYF	TRBV25-1	TRBJ2-3
CASSIREGTEAFF	TRBV3-1	TRBJ1-1
CASRIVAGGYGYTF	TRBV6-4	TRBJ1-2
CSAAVGATQYF	TRBV20-1	TRBJ2-3
CASSATGPGEQYF	TRBV2	TRBJ2-7
CATAGTGLVNEQFF	TRBV15	TRBJ2-1
CASSGDRGTYEQYF	TRBV9	TRBJ2-7
CSAPGLQRTDTQYF	TRBV20-1	TRBJ2-3
CAISESVKGMHEQFF	TRBV10-3	TRBJ2-1
CASLQRTDTQYF	TRBV10-1	TRBJ2-3
CASSSPSGSSGETQYF	TRBV28	TRBJ2-5
CATSSRGADTQYF	TRBV10-3	TRBJ2-3
CASNGQGHITDTQYF	TRBV28	TRBJ2-3
CASSVAGTGGSPLHF	TRBV5-5	TRBJ1-6
CASSKTGPYEQYF	TRBV5-5	TRBJ2-7
CASSAGQETQYF	TRBV2	TRBJ2-5
CASGLYSGRTYEQYF	TRBV12-5	TRBJ2-7
CASSPLVGANNEQFF	TRBV5-6	TRBJ2-1
CASSYGPTYEQYF	TRBV6-5	TRBJ2-7
CASSRTRQGTTDTQYF	TRBV11-2	TRBJ2-3
CASSGTGENIPYF	TRBV5-5	TRBJ2-4
CASSMGQGASYEQYF	TRBV5-1	TRBJ2-7
CASTPSGGYNERFF	TRBV4-1	TRBJ2-1